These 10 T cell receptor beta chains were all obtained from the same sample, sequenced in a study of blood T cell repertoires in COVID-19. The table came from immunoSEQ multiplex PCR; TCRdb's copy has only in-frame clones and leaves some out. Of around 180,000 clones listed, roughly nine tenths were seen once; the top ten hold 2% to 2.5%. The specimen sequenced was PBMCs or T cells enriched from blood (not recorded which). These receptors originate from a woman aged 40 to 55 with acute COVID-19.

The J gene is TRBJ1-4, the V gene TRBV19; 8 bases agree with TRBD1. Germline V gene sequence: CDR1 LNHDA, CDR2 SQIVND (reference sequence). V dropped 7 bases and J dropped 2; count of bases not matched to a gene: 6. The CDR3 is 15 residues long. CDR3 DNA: TGTGCCAGTAAACTTCAGGGGGCGACTAATGAAAAACTGTTTTTT. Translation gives CASKLQGATNEKLFF.

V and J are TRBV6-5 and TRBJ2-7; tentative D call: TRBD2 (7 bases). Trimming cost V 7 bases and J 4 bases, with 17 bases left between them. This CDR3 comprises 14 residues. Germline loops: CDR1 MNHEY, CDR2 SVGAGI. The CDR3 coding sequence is TGTGCCAGCACCGTCGGGGGGCGCGTATACGAGCAGTACTTC. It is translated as CASTVGGRVYEQYF.

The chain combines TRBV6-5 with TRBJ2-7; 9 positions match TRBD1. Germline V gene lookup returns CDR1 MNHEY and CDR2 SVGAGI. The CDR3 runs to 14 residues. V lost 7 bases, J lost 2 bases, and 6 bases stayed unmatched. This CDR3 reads CASTKDRGTYEQYF. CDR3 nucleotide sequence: TGTGCCAGCACCAAAGACAGGGGGACCTACGAGCAGTACTTC.

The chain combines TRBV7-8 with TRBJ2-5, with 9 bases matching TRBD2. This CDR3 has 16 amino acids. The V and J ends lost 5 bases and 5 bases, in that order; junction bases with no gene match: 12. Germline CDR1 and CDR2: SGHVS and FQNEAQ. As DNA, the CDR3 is TGTGCCAGCAGCCTGAGACTAGCGGCGGGCGTGGAGACCCAGTACTTC. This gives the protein CASSLRLAAGVETQYF. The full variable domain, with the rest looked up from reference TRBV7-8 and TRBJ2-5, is GAGVSQSPRYKVAKRGQDVALRCDPISGHVSLFWYQQALGQGPEFLTYFQNEAQLDKSGLPSDRFFAERPEGSVSTLKIQRTQQEDSAVYLCASSLRLAAGVETQYFGPGTRLLVL.

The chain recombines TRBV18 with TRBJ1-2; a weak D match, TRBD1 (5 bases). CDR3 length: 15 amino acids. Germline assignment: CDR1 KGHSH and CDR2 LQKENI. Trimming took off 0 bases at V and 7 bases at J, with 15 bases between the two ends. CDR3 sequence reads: CASSPPGGKGLGYTF. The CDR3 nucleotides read TGTGCCAGCTCACCACCTGGTGGGAAGGGGCTTGGCTACACCTTC.

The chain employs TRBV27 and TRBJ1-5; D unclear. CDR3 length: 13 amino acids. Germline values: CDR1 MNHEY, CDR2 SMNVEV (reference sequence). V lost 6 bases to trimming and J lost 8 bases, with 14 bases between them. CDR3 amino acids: CASSPRSWEPQHF. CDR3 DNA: TGTGCCAGCAGCCCTCGGAGTTGGGAGCCCCAGCATTTT.

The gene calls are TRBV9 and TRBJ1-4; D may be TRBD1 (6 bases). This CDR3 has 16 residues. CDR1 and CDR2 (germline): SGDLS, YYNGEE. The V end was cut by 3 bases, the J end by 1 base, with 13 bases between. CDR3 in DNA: TGTGCCAGCAGCGGAATACCAGGGGAAACTAATGAAAAACTGTTTTTT. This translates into CASSGIPGETNEKLFF.

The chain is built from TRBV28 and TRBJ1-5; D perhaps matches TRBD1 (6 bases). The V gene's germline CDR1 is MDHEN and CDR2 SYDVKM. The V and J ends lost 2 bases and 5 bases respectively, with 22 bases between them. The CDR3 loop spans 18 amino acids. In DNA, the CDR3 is TGTGCCAGCAGTTTAAGCCAGGGGTTGGGATCATGGGATCAGCCCCAGCATTTT. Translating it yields CASSLSQGLGSWDQPQHF.

CDR3 nucleotide sequence: TGTGCCAGCAGCGTAGATAGCGGGGGCAACGAGCAGTACTTC. Amino acids: CASSVDSGGNEQYF. The V call is TRBV9, the J call TRBJ2-7; 9 bases match TRBD2. V trimming: 0 bases; J trimming: 5 bases; junction bases outside the gene matches: 3. CDR3 length: 14 residues. Germline CDR1 reads SGDLS; CDR2 reads YYNGEE.

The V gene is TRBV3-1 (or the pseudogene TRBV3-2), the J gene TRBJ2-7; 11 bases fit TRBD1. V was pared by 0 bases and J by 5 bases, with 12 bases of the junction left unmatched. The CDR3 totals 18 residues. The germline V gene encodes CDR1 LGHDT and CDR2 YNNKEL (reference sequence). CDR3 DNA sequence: TGTGCCAGCAGCCAAGACCTAGGGGTGGGACAGGGGGTTGACGAGCAGTACTTC. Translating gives CASSQDLGVGQGVDEQYF.